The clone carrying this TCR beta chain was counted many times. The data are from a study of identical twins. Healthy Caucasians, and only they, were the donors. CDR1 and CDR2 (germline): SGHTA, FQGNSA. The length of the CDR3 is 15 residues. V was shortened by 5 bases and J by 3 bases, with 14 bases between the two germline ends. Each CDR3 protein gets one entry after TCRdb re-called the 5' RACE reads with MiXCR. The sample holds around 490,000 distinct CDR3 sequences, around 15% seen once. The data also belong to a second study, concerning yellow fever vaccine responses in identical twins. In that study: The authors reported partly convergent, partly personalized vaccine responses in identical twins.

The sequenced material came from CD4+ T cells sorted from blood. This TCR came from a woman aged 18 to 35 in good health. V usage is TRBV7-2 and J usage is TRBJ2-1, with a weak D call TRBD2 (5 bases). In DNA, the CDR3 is TGTGCCAGCAGCCCCCCGTCCGGGGTCTACAATGAGCAGTTCTTC. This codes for CASSPPSGVYNEQFF.